The 22 T cell receptor beta chains listed next were all sequenced from one sample in a study of T cell clones after liver transplantation. Libraries were prepared by immunoSEQ multiplex PCR; TCRdb keeps only in-frame clonotypes and omits some of them. The sample holds about 120,000 clones; 90% are singletons and the top ten take around 0.83%. The material was CD4+ T cells from blood, obtained 12 months after liver transplant. These receptors originate from a human patient who received a liver transplant. T cells may partly derive from the graft donor.

The genes are TRBV5-4 and TRBJ2-7; TRBD1 matches at 8 bases. CDR1 is SGHNT, CDR2 YYREEE, per germline (reference sequence). The CDR3 consists of 14 residues. J was trimmed by 2 bases and V by 4 bases; bases with no gene match: 5. The CDR3: CASSREQGAYEQYF. The DNA of the CDR3 is TGTGCCAGCAGCCGAGAACAGGGGGCCTACGAGCAGTACTTC.

CDR3 region: CASSITLGSSYEQYF. CDR3 nucleotides: TGTGCCAGTAGTATAACTCTAGGGAGTTCCTACGAGCAGTACTTC. This rearrangement joins TRBV19 to TRBJ2-7, with D perhaps TRBD2 (5 bases). The V gene's germline CDR1 is LNHDA and CDR2 SQIVND (reference sequence). This CDR3 is built from 15 residues. The V end was cut by 2 bases, the J end by 1 base, with 12 bases between.

This clone was seen once. The chain recombines TRBV18 with TRBJ2-7; 8 nucleotides align to TRBD1. There are 14 residues in the CDR3. Germline trimming cut 6 bases from V and 2 bases from J; bases unmatched to any gene: 6. Germline values: CDR1 KGHSH, CDR2 LQKENI. The CDR3 spells CASSRDRNTYEQYF. The CDR3 nucleotides are TGTGCCAGCTCCCGGGACAGGAATACCTACGAGCAGTACTTC.

This chain uses TRBV18 with TRBJ2-3, with D perhaps TRBD2 (6 bases). The CDR3 has 13 amino acids. V was cut by 6 bases and J by 3 bases, with 10 bases left in between. CDR1 and CDR2 from the germline V gene are KGHSH and LQKENI. The CDR3 DNA follows: TGTGCCAGCTCCCTGGGACTTACAGATACGCAGTATTTT. Translating it yields CASSLGLTDTQYF.

This chain links TRBV30 with TRBJ2-7, with TRBD2 matching 11 bases. V lost 7 bases to trimming and J lost 5 bases; unmatched junction nucleotides: 10. The CDR3 length is 14 residues. Germline values: CDR1 GTSNPN, CDR2 SVGIG (reference sequence). CDR3 in amino acids: CAYAPSGRFDEQYF. The CDR3 DNA sequence: TGTGCCTACGCTCCTAGCGGGAGGTTCGACGAGCAGTACTTC.

In DNA form, the CDR3 reads TGTGCCAGCAGTGTAAACACAGGGAACACTGAAGCTTTCTTT. This encodes CASSVNTGNTEAFF. The chain combines TRBV28 with TRBJ1-1, with a weak D call TRBD1 (5 bases). This CDR3 region has 14 residues. Germline values: CDR1 MDHEN, CDR2 SYDVKM. The V gene lost 5 bases and the J gene lost 1 base, with 11 bases spanning the gap.

The chain has TRBV6-5 and TRBJ2-7; 7 bases align to TRBD1. CDR3 size: 15 residues. Trimming at V came to 0 bases and at J to 4 bases, leaving 6 bases not matched to a gene. Germline V lookup: CDR1 MNHEY, CDR2 SVGAGI. For the CDR3, the DNA is TGTGCCAGCAGTTACTCCCCAGGGGGTCCTTACGAGCAGTACTTC. As protein: CASSYSPGGPYEQYF.

The CDR3 loop reads CASSKNGGENTGELFF. CDR3 DNA sequence: TGCGCCAGCAGCAAGAATGGGGGAGAGAACACCGGGGAGCTGTTTTTT. This chain uses TRBV5-1 with TRBJ2-2; TRBD1 or TRBD2 may be the D gene (5 bases each). Trimming took 4 bases from V and 1 from J, leaving 14 bases between them. This CDR3 region has 16 residues. From germline, CDR1 is SGHRS and CDR2 YFSETQ.

Of note for this clone: A read error may account for a junction end that differs from germline. The chain recombines TRBV10-2 with TRBJ1-5, with 9 bases lining up with TRBD1. CDR3 length: 14 residues. Germline CDR1 reads WSHSY; CDR2 reads SAAADI. The CDR3 DNA reads TGCGCCAGCAGTGGGACAGGGGTAAATCTGCCCCAGCATTTT. Protein: CASSGTGVNLPQHF.

This clone came up once. The chain employs TRBV13 and TRBJ2-7, with D possibly called TRBD1 or TRBD2 (7 bases each). V lost 5 bases to trimming and J lost 1 base, with 15 bases between them. Per germline, CDR1 PRHDT and CDR2 FYEKMQ (reference sequence). The CDR3 loop spans 15 amino acids. The CDR3 DNA is TGTGCCAGCAGCCAGGGAGGGGGCGCTTCCTACGAGCAGTACTTC. It is translated as CASSQGGGASYEQYF.

This sequence joins TRBV4-1 and TRBJ2-2; 8 nucleotides align to TRBD1. Germline V gives CDR1 MGHRA, CDR2 YSYEKL. J lost 4 bases, V lost 4 bases, and 8 bases had no gene match. The CDR3 has 16 residues. The CDR3 nucleotides read TGCGCCAGCAGCCTGGGACAGGCTGCGTTCACCGGGGAGCTGTTTTTT. Translated: CASSLGQAAFTGELFF.

The chain is built from TRBV11-3 and TRBJ1-2, with 10 bases fitting TRBD1. J gave up 2 bases and V 5 bases, and 11 bases lay outside the gene matches. The germline gives CDR1 SGHNT, CDR2 YENEEA. This CDR3 has 17 amino acids. The CDR3 bases are TGTGCCAGCAGCCCCGGGACAGGGGCTCGGAGGAACTATGGCTACACCTTC. The encoded protein is CASSPGTGARRNYGYTF.

The rearrangement links TRBV28 to TRBJ2-7; 7 bases are a match to TRBD2. The CDR3 is made up of 14 amino acids. V was clipped by 2 bases and J by 5 bases; unmatched bases: 6. Germline-derived CDR1 and CDR2 are MDHEN and SYDVKM. CDR3 bases: TGTGCCAGCAGTTTAATAGTGGGGGGGAACGAGCAGTACTTC. Its protein is CASSLIVGGNEQYF.

The chain uses TRBV7-6 and TRBJ2-5, with 8 bases aligning to TRBD2. Germline V CDR1 and CDR2: SGHVS, FNYEAQ. The CDR3 is 15 amino acids. Trimming at V came to 1 base and at J to 2 bases, leaving 3 bases not matched to a gene. CDR3 in DNA: TGTGCCAGCAGCTTAGTGGCTAGCGGGCAAGAGACCCAGTACTTC. Its protein product is CASSLVASGQETQYF.

The gene calls are TRBV7-2 and TRBJ2-5, with D perhaps TRBD1 (6 bases). V lost 4 bases and J lost 0, with 12 bases in between. Germline V gene sequence: CDR1 SGHTA, CDR2 FQGNSA. The CDR3 covers 15 residues. In DNA form, the CDR3 reads TGTGCCAGCAGCTCCCAGGACAGACACCAAGAGACCCAGTACTTC. As protein: CASSSQDRHQETQYF.

This rearrangement joins TRBV28 to TRBJ1-1, with 9 positions matching TRBD1. Looked up from germline, CDR1 is MDHEN and CDR2 is SYDVKM. The CDR3 sequence is 16 residues long. V lost 3 bases, J lost 4 bases, and 9 bases stayed unmatched. The CDR3 DNA is TGTGCCAGCAGTTTGGTCGGGCGACAGGGGGGCACTGAAGCTTTCTTT. Translation: CASSLVGRQGGTEAFF.

V gene TRBV6-5 combines with J gene TRBJ2-7; D is unresolved. This CDR3 is built from 14 residues. Deletions cut 5 bases from V and 6 bases from J, with 17 bases between. Germline CDR1 MNHEY, CDR2 SVGAGI. In DNA, the CDR3 is TGTGCCAGCAGTCCCGACACCGAAGGGCTCGAGCAGTACTTC. Protein product: CASSPDTEGLEQYF.

The chain couples TRBV9 to TRBJ1-1, with a weak D call TRBD1 (6 bases). The CDR3 consists of 15 residues. V was cut by 5 bases and J by 1 base, with 15 bases left in between. Looked up from germline, CDR1 is SGDLS and CDR2 is YYNGEE. The DNA of the CDR3 is TGTGCCAGCAGTGCTACCGGGACATCGAACACTGAAGCTTTCTTT. Translated: CASSATGTSNTEAFF.

The rearrangement joins TRBV9 to TRBJ2-1, with TRBD2 identical over 8 bases. V lost 2 bases, J lost 8 bases, and 12 bases stayed unmatched. CDR1 and CDR2 from the germline V gene are SGDLS and YYNGEE. This CDR3 spans 16 amino acids. The CDR3 DNA reads TGTGCCAGCAGCGTTTCCTTGGCGGGAGGCGACGATGAGCAGTTCTTC. It encodes CASSVSLAGGDDEQFF.

This chain links TRBV19 with TRBJ1-2, with 11 bases fitting TRBD1. The ends lost 2 bases at V and 10 bases at J; junction bases unmatched: 3. This CDR3 spans 13 amino acids. Germline CDR1 is LNHDA and CDR2 is SQIVND (reference sequence). The CDR3, as DNA: TGTGCCAGTAGTATAATGGGACAGGGGGTCTACACCTTC. This codes for CASSIMGQGVYTF.

The chain links TRBV9 to TRBJ2-5, with D possibly called TRBD1 or TRBD2 (6 bases each). CDR3 size: 15 residues. The germline CDR1 and CDR2 sequences are SGDLS and YYNGEE. V was shortened by 3 bases and J by 4 bases, with 16 bases between the two germline ends. The CDR3 sequence: CASSDPRGRSETQYF. For the CDR3, the DNA is TGTGCCAGCAGCGACCCCCGGGGGCGGTCAGAGACCCAGTACTTC.

V usage is TRBV9 and J usage is TRBJ1-4; a weak D match, TRBD1 (6 bases). V was trimmed by 0 bases and J by 8 bases, leaving 8 bases between them. There are 13 residues in the CDR3. In germline, CDR1 is SGDLS, CDR2 YYNGEE. The CDR3 loop reads CASSVGGREKLFF. CDR3 coding DNA: TGTGCCAGCAGCGTAGGGGGGCGAGAAAAACTGTTTTTT.